A selection of T cell receptor beta chains follows, all from one sample in a study of breast tumors, draining lymph nodes, adjacent tissues. Using its own MiXCR run on the multiplex PCR reads, TCRdb lists one record per CDR3 protein. The table shows more than 200,000 distinct CDR3 sequences, with about a third occurring only once. The sequenced material came from axillary lymph node tissue. The receptors shown here come from a female donor with breast cancer. Some clones in this sample may be carry-over from other donors' samples. The CDR3 runs from the conserved cysteine through the conserved F or W.

>TRBV4-1|TRBJ2-7
CASSQERSDAYSYEQYF
>TRBV6-2/TRBV6-3|TRBJ2-7
CASEAGLSYEQYF
>TRBV20-1|TRBJ2-3
CSRLASTDTQYF
>TRBV19|TRBJ2-1
CASSMARNYNEQLF
>TRBV5-6|TRBJ1-2
CASSFTRRHGYTF
>TRBV7-9|TRBJ1-3
CASSSTGYGNTIYF
>TRBV29-1|TRBJ1-5
CSVSQGADREPQHF
>TRBV6-6|TRBJ2-1
CASSYPRGNYNEQFF
>TRBV20-1|TRBJ2-7
CSTTRTSGAGEQYF
>TRBV18|TRBJ1-2
CASSPSEGYTF
>TRBV12-5|TRBJ1-2
CASGSGQTSGYTF
>TRBV6-2/TRBV6-3|TRBJ2-1
CASRRRGFTGVDNEQFF
>TRBV11-2|TRBJ2-5
CASSQGQGAETQYF
>TRBV18|TRBJ2-5
CASSQGAQETQYF
>TRBV20-1|TRBJ2-3
CSAHLEGVTSTDTQYF
>TRBV9|TRBJ1-2
CASSVDGTNYGYTF
>TRBV20-1|TRBJ2-3
CSARPSLAGADTQYF
>TRBV11-2|TRBJ2-7
CASNPTGFSYEQYF
>TRBV4-3|TRBJ2-1
CASSPEGGRVEQFF
>TRBV6-6|TRBJ1-6
CASSHSPVGVRDSPLHF
>TRBV19|TRBJ2-1
CASSIEREGRNNEQFF
>TRBV5-1|TRBJ2-3
CASSLVGAGTRGDTQYF
>TRBV10-3|TRBJ1-2
CAISTESNYGYTF
>TRBV6-2/TRBV6-3|TRBJ2-1
CASRRRPYNEQFF
>TRBV20-1|TRBJ2-6
CSATVRGQANVLTF
>TRBV28|TRBJ1-5
CASSFRGRNQPQHF
>TRBV5-1|TRBJ2-5
CASSPGRVETQYF
>TRBV20-1|TRBJ1-5
CSARPGRIPNQPQHF
>TRBV28|TRBJ2-5
CASKRREETQYF
>TRBV30|TRBJ1-5
CAWDDRGPREPQHF
>TRBV11-3|TRBJ2-5
CASSLNSQETQYF
>TRBV27|TRBJ2-5
CASRRAGNQETQYF
>TRBV10-3|TRBJ2-7
CAISGGGQGYEQYF
>TRBV29-1|TRBJ2-7
CSVAEPHEQYF
>TRBV6-1|TRBJ2-7
CASRGRESSNGEQYF
>TRBV5-1|TRBJ2-7
CASSVDKIYEQYF
>TRBV30|TRBJ2-1
CAWSPQEREGGYNEQFF
>TRBV5-1|TRBJ1-1
CASRNNRDRGSSGTEAFF
>TRBV27|TRBJ1-4
CASSQGRGLGEKLFF
>TRBV20-1|TRBJ1-2
CSATEVFQNYGYTF
>TRBV6-4|TRBJ2-3
CASSVSQGGTDTQYF
>TRBV5-1|TRBJ2-7
CASSSDQGNDQYF